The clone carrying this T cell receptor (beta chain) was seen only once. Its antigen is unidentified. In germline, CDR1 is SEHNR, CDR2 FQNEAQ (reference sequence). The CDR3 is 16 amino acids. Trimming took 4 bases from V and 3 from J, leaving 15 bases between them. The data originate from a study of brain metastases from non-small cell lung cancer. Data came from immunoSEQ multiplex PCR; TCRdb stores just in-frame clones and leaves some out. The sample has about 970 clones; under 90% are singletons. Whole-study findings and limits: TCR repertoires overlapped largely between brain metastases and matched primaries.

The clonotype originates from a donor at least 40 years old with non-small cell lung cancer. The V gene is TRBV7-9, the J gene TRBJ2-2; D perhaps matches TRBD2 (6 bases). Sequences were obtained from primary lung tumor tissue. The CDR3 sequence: CASSSGSGFYTGELFF. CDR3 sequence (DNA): TGTGCCAGCAGCTCCGGCAGCGGGTTTTACACCGGGGAGCTGTTTTTT.